A single sample is the source of the 15 T cell receptor beta chains below, sequenced in a study of blood T cell repertoires in COVID-19. Only in-frame clones appear in the TCRdb table, and some are missing; sequencing was by immunoSEQ multiplex PCR. The table has 55,000 to 80,000 clones, around 90% seen once. The sample taken for sequencing was peripheral blood. The source is a human donor in a cohort sampled during active COVID-19.

The V call is TRBV7-2, the J call TRBJ1-4; D may be TRBD1 (5 bases). V shed 4 bases and J shed 0 bases, with 12 bases lying between them. Looked up from germline, CDR1 is SGHTA and CDR2 is FQGNSA. There are 16 residues in the CDR3. The CDR3 sequence: CASSSKRGTTNEKLFF. The CDR3, as DNA: TGTGCCAGCAGCTCAAAGCGGGGGACAACTAATGAAAAACTGTTTTTT.

This clone has only one observation. This sequence joins TRBV19 and TRBJ1-1; D unresolved. The CDR3 covers 13 residues. CDR1 and CDR2 (germline): LNHDA, SQIVND (reference sequence). Trimming removed 2 bases at V and 5 bases at J, with 9 bases between. The DNA for the CDR3 is TGTGCCAGTAGTATATCGCGAAATACTGAAGCTTTCTTT. Amino acid sequence: CASSISRNTEAFF. Combining the CDR3 with reference TRBV19 and TRBJ1-1 gives the whole variable domain DGGITQSPKYLFRKEGQNVTLSCEQNLNHDAMYWYRQDPGQGLRLIYYSQIVNDFQKGDIAEGYSVSREKKESFPLTVTSAQKNPTAFYLCASSISRNTEAFFGQGTRLTVV.

The V call is TRBV6-2 or TRBV6-3, the J call TRBJ1-2; D perhaps matches TRBD1 (5 bases). V lost 6 bases and J 2 bases, leaving 10 bases between the germline ends. The CDR3 length is 13 residues. From germline, CDR1 is MNHEY and CDR2 SVGEGT. CDR3 sequence: CASSRDLNYGYTF. The CDR3 coding sequence is TGTGCCAGCAGCCGGGACTTAAACTATGGCTACACCTTC.

The chain is built from TRBV7-3 and TRBJ2-1, with D possibly matching TRBD2 (7 bases). Germline V gene data show CDR1 as SGHTA and CDR2 as FQGTGA. The CDR3 has 18 amino acids. V shed 0 bases and J shed 6 bases, with 21 bases lying between them. Here the CDR3 DNA reads TGTGCCAGCAGCTTAACGGGCCCTAGCGGAGGGGGTGGCAATGAGCAGTTCTTC. It specifies CASSLTGPSGGGGNEQFF. Filled out from reference TRBV7-3 and TRBJ2-1, the complete variable domain reads GAGVSQTPSNKVTEKGKYVELRCDPISGHTALYWYRQSLGQGPEFLIYFQGTGAADDSGLPNDRFFAVRPEGSVSTLKIQRTERGDSAVYLCASSLTGPSGGGGNEQFFGPGTRLTVL.

This clone has just a few counts. The V and J genes are TRBV6-2 or TRBV6-3 and TRBJ1-5, with TRBD1 matching 8 bases. The CDR3 consists of 17 residues. The V gene's germline CDR1 is MNHEY and CDR2 SVGEGT. Losses at the gene ends were 4 bases for V and 0 bases for J; bases not matched to a gene: 8. The CDR3 DNA follows: TGTGCCAGCAGTTTACTCAGGGGGCCGGGTAGCAATCAGCCCCAGCATTTT. Encoded protein: CASSLLRGPGSNQPQHF.

The rearrangement uses TRBV24-1 and TRBJ2-5; the D is unclear. Trimming took 3 bases from V and 1 from J, leaving 8 bases between them. CDR3 length equals 14 residues. The V gene's germline CDR1 is KGHDR and CDR2 SFDVKD. This chain's CDR3 is CATSDRLVQETQYF. The CDR3 DNA is TGTGCCACCAGTGATAGACTGGTCCAAGAGACCCAGTACTTC.

The rearrangement links TRBV4-3 to TRBJ2-3; a weak D match, TRBD2 (6 bases). CDR1 and CDR2 (germline): LGHNA, YSLEER. CDR3 size: 15 residues. Trimming removed 4 bases from V and 4 bases from J, with 15 bases in between. CDR3 protein: CASSPNSAGPDTQYF. CDR3 in DNA: TGCGCCAGCAGCCCCAATTCGGCGGGGCCAGATACGCAGTATTTT.

This sequence joins TRBV7-3 and TRBJ2-5; weak D call: TRBD2 (5 bases). CDR1 is SGHTA and CDR2 is FQGTGA in the germline V gene. The CDR3 is made up of 14 amino acids. Deletions cut 2 bases from V and 5 bases from J, with 12 bases between. The chain's CDR3 is CASSLQGSQETQYF. The CDR3 DNA is TGTGCCAGCAGCTTACAAGGGAGTCAGGAGACCCAGTACTTC.

The chain employs TRBV3-1 (or the pseudogene TRBV3-2) and TRBJ2-5, with a tentative D call TRBD1 (6 bases). Germline values: CDR1 LGHDT, CDR2 YNNKEL (reference sequence). The ends were cut back, 1 base at V and 4 bases at J, with 16 bases in the middle. The CDR3 has 16 amino acids. CDR3 residues: CASSQGLGAQLETQYF. As DNA, the CDR3 is TGTGCCAGCAGCCAAGGATTGGGGGCGCAGCTAGAGACCCAGTACTTC.

For the CDR3, the DNA is TGTGCCAGCAGCCCGGCCGGGACTGAGAATGAAAAACTGTTTTTT. Encoded protein: CASSPAGTENEKLFF. The chain links TRBV5-4 to TRBJ1-4; tentative D call: TRBD1 (5 bases). There are 15 residues in the CDR3. The V gene's germline CDR1 is SGHNT and CDR2 YYREEE (reference sequence). The ends were cut back, 4 bases at V and 5 bases at J, with 15 bases in the middle.

V is TRBV2 and J is TRBJ1-6; the D is unclear. Trimming cost V 8 bases and J 9 bases, with 11 bases left between them. Germline V CDR1 and CDR2: SNHLY, FYNNEI. The CDR3 spans 12 residues. The CDR3 protein is CASFGARSPLHF. DNA of the CDR3: TGTGCCAGCTTCGGTGCTCGTTCACCCCTCCACTTT.

CDR3 sequence: CASSHSGSRGETQYF. CDR3 nucleotide sequence: TGTGCCAGCAGCCATAGTGGGTCCCGGGGGGAGACCCAGTACTTC. V usage is TRBV3-1 (or the pseudogene TRBV3-2) and J usage is TRBJ2-5, with D maybe TRBD2 (6 bases). V lost 3 bases and J lost 5, with 16 bases in between. Germline assignment: CDR1 LGHDT and CDR2 YNNKEL (reference sequence). The CDR3 has 15 amino acids.

The chain couples TRBV19 to TRBJ2-5; the D is unclear. CDR3 length: 13 residues. Germline V CDR1 and CDR2: LNHDA, SQIVND (reference sequence). The V gene lost 2 bases and the J gene lost 3 bases, with 7 bases spanning the gap. CDR3 sequence (DNA): TGTGCCAGTAGTATACGACTCAAAGAGACCCAGTACTTC. Protein sequence: CASSIRLKETQYF.

CDR3 residues: CASSSRTGNSYNEQFF. CDR3 DNA sequence: TGTGCCAGCAGCTCGAGGACAGGGAACTCCTACAATGAGCAGTTCTTC. The chain has TRBV5-4 and TRBJ2-1; 8 bases agree with TRBD1. This CDR3 is built from 16 residues. Unmatched junction bases numbered 5, after V lost 3 bases and J lost 0 bases. Germline CDR1 SGHNT, CDR2 YYREEE (reference sequence). The full variable domain, its missing parts supplied by reference TRBV5-4 and TRBJ2-1, is ETGVTQSPTHLIKTRGQQVTLRCSSQSGHNTVSWYQQALGQGPQFIFQYYREEENGRGNFPPRFSGLQFPNYSSELNVNALELDDSALYLCASSSRTGNSYNEQFFGPGTRLTVL.

This rearrangement joins TRBV5-1 to TRBJ2-1; 7 bases match TRBD1. Trimming removed 3 bases from V and 0 bases from J; junction bases left unmatched: 6. From germline, CDR1 is SGHRS and CDR2 YFSETQ. The CDR3 runs 16 residues. The CDR3 reads CASSYRGLSSYNEQFF. CDR3 DNA: TGCGCCAGCAGCTACAGGGGTCTGAGCTCCTACAATGAGCAGTTCTTC.